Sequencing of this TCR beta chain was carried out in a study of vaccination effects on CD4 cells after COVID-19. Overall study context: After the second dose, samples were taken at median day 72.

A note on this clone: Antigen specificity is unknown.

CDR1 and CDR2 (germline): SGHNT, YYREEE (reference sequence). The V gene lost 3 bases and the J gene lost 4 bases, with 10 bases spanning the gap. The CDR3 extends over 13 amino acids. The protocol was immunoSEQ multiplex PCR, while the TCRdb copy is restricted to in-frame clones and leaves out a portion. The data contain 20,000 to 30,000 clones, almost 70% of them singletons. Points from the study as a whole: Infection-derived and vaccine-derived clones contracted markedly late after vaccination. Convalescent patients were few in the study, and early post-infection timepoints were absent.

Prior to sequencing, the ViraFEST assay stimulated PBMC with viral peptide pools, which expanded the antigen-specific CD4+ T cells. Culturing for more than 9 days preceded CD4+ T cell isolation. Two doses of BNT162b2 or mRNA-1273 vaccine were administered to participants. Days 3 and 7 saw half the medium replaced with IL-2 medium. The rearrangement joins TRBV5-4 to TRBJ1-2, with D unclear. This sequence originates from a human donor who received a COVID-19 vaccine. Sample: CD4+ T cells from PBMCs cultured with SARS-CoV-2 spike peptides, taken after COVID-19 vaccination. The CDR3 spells CASSSDGIYGYTF. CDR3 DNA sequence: TGTGCCAGCAGCTCTGACGGAATCTATGGCTACACCTTC.